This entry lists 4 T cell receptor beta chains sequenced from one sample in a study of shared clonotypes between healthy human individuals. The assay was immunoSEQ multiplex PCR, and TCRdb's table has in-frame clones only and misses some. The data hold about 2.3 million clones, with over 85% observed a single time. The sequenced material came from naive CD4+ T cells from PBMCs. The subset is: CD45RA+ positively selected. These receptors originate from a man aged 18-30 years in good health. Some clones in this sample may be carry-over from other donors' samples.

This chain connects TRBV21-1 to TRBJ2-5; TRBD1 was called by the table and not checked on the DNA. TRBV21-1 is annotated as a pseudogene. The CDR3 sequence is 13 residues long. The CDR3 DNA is TGTGCCAGCAGCAAAGACAGGGAAGAGACCCAGTACTTC. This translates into CASSKDREETQYF.

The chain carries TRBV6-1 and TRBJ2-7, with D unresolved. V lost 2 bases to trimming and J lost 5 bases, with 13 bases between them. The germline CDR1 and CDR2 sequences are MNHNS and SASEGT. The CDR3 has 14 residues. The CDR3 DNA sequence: TGTGCCAGCAGTGAATTCTGGGAAGGGAACGAGCAGTACTTC. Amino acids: CASSEFWEGNEQYF.

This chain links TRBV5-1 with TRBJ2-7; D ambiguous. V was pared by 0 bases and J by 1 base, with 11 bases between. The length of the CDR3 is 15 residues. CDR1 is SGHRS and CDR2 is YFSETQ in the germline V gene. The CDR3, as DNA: TGCGCCAGCAGCTTGGCAACGGGCCTTTCCTACGAGCAGTACTTC. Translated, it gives CASSLATGLSYEQYF.

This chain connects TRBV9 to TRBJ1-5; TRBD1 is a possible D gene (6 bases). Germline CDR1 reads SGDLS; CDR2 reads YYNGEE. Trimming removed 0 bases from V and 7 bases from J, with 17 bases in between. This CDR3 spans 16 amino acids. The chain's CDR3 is CASSVGDSGVGQPQHF. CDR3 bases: TGTGCCAGCAGCGTAGGGGATTCAGGGGTTGGGCAGCCCCAGCATTTT. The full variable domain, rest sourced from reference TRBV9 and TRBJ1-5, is DSGVTQTPKHLITATGQRVTLRCSPRSGDLSVYWYQQSLDQGLQFLIQYYNGEERAKGNILERFSAQQFPDLHSELNLSSLELGDSALYFCASSVGDSGVGQPQHFGDGTRLSIL.